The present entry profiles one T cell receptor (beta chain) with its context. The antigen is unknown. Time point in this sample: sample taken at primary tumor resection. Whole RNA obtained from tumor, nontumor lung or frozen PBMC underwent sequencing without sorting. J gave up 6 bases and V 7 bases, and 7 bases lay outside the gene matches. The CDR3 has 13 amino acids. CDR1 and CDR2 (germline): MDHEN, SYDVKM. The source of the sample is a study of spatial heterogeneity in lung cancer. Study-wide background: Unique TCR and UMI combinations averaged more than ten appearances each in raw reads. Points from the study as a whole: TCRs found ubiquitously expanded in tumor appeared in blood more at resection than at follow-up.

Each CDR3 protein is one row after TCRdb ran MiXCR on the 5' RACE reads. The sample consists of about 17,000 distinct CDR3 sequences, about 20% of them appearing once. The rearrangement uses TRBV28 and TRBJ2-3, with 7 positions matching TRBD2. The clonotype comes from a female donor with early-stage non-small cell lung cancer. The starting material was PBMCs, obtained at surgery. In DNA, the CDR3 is TGTGCCAGCACCGAGGGAGGGTCCGATACGCAGTATTTT. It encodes CASTEGGSDTQYF.